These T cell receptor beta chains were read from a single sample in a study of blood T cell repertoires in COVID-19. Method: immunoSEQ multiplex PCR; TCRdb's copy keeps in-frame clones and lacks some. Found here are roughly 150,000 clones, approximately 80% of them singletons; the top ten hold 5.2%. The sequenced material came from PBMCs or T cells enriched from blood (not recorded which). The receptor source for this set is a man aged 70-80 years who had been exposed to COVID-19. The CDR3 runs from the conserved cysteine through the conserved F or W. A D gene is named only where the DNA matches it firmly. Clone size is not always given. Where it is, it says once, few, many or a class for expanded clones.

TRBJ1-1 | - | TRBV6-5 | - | TGTGCCAGCAGTCTCACGAATAGGAACACTGAAGCTTTCTTT | CASSLTNRNTEAFF
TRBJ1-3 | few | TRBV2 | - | TGTGCCAGCAGCACCTCCAGACAGAATGGAAACACCATATATTTT | CASSTSRQNGNTIYF
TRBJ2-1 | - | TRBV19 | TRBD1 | TGTGCCAGTACCAAGGGGGACAGGATATACAATGAGCAGTTCTTC | CASTKGDRIYNEQFF
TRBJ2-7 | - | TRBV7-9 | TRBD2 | TGTGCCAGCAGCCACGGGACTAGCGAGCAGTACTTC | CASSHGTSEQYF
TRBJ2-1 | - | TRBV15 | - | TGTGCCACCAGCAGGTATCCGCGGGGAGGCAATAACAATGAGCAGTTCTTC | CATSRYPRGGNNNEQFF
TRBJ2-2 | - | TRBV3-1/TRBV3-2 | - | TGTGCCAGCAGCCAAGATGAGGGTGCCGGGGAGCTGTTTTTT | CASSQDEGAGELFF
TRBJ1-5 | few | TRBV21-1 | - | TGTGCCAGCAGCAAAGCGGCAGAAAATCAGCCCCAGCATTTT | CASSKAAENQPQHF
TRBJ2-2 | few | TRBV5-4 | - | TGTGCCAGCAGCCGAGGGACATCTCGACCTAACGGGGAGCTGTTTTTT | CASSRGTSRPNGELFF
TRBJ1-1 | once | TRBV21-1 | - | TGTGCCAGCAGCGAGGTGATATCGGCTTTCTTT | CASSEVISAFF
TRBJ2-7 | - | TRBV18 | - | TGTGCCAGCTCACCACCGGGACAAACCTACGAGCAGTACTTC | CASSPPGQTYEQYF
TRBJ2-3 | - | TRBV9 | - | TGTGCCAGCAGCCCTGTTTGGTGGAGCGGAGGGAGCACAGATACGCAGTATTTT | CASSPVWWSGGSTDTQYF
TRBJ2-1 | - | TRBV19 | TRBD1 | TGTGCCAGTAGCGATACAGGGGGCAATGAGCAGTTCTTC | CASSDTGGNEQFF
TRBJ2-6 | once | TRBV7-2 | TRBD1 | TGTGCCAGCAGCACCCCGGGACAGGAGGTCTCTGGGGCCAACGTCCTGACTTTC | CASSTPGQEVSGANVLTF
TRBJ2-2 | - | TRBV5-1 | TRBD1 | TGCGCCAGCAGCCCGGGGGGACAGGGAGTGACCGGGGAGCTGTTTTTT | CASSPGGQGVTGELFF
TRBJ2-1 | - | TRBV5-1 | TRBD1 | TGCGCCAGCAACCAATTAACAGGGGCAGATGAGCAGTTCTTC | CASNQLTGADEQFF
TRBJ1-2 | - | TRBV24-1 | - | TGTGCCACCAGTGATTTCCAGGGGTATGGCTACACCTTC | CATSDFQGYGYTF
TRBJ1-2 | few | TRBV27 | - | TGTGCCAGCGCCCGCAACAGTAACTATGGCTACACCTTC | CASARNSNYGYTF
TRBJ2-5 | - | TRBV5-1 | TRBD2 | TGCGCCAGCAGCTTGAGCGGGGAGGAGACCCAGTACTTC | CASSLSGEETQYF
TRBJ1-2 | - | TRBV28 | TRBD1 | TGTGCCAGCCATAAACCGGGACAGGGGCACTATGGCTACACCTTC | CASHKPGQGHYGYTF
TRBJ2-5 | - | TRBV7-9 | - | TGTGCCAGCAGCTTAGGAAACGGGGTTCCGGAGACCCAGTACTTC | CASSLGNGVPETQYF
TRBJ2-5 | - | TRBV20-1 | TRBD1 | TGCAGCCAGGGGGCAGGGTTGACCCAGTACTTC | CSQGAGLTQYF
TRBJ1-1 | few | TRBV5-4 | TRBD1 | TGTGCCAGCAGCTTCGATCAGGGGGCCACTGAAGCTTTCTTT | CASSFDQGATEAFF
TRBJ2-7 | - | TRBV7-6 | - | TGTGCCAGCAGCTTAGCTTCAGGATTCGAGCAGTACTTC | CASSLASGFEQYF
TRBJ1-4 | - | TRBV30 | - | TGTGCCTGGAGAATAGCAGGGGTTGAAAAACTGTTTTTT | CAWRIAGVEKLFF
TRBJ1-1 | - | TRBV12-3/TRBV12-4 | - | TGTGCCAGCCTCAAAACAGAGAACACTGAAGCTTTCTTT | CASLKTENTEAFF
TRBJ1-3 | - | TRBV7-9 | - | TGTGCCAGCAGCTCACCATCTAGGATGCTTACTGGAAACACCATATATTTT | CASSSPSRMLTGNTIYF
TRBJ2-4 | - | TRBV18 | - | TGTGCCAGCTCACCACCATCGTTAGCCAAAAACATTCAGTACTTC | CASSPPSLAKNIQYF
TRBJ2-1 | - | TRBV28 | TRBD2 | TGTGCCAGCAGTTTAGGACTAGCGGGAGCTAATGAGCAGTTCTTC | CASSLGLAGANEQFF
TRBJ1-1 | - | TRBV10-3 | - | TGTGCCATCAGTAGGGGGGGCGATAACACTGAAGCTTTCTTT | CAISRGGDNTEAFF
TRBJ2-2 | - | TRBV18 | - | TGTGCCAGCTCACCCCCCGGACTCGTGGGCACCGGGGAGCTGTTTTTT | CASSPPGLVGTGELFF